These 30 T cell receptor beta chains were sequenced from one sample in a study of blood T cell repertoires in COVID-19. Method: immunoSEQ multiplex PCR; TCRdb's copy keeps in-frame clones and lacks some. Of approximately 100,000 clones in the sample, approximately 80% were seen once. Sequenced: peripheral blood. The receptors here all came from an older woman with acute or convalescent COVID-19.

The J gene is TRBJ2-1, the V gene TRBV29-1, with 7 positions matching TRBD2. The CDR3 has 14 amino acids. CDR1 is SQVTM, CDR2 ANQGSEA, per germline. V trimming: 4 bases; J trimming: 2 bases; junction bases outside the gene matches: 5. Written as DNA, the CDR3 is TGCAGCGTTGGGCCTAGCGGAACCTACAATGAGCAGTTCTTC. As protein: CSVGPSGTYNEQFF.

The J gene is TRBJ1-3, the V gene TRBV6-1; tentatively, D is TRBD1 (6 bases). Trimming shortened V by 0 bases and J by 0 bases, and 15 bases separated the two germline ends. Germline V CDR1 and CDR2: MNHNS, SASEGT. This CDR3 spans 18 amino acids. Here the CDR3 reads CASSEAPGQAISGNTIYF. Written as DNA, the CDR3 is TGTGCCAGCAGTGAAGCTCCGGGACAAGCTATCTCTGGAAACACCATATATTTT.

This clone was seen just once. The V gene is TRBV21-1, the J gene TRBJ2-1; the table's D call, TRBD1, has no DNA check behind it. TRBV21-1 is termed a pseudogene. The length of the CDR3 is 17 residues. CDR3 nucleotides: TGTGCCAGCAGCCCCAACCCCCGGGACAGGTCCTACAATGAGCAGTTCTTC. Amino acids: CASSPNPRDRSYNEQFF.

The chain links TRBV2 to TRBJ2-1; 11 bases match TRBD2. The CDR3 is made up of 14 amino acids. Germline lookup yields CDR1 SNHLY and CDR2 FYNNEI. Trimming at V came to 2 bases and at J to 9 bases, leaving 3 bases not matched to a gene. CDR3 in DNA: TGTGCCAGCAGTGAAAGGCTAGCGGGAGGTGAGCAGTTCTTC. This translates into CASSERLAGGEQFF.

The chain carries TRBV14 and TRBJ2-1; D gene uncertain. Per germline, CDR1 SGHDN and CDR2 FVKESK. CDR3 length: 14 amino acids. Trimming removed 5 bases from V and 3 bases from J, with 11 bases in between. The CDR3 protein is CASSTTNRYNEQFF. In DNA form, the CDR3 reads TGTGCCAGCAGCACGACAAACCGCTACAATGAGCAGTTCTTC.

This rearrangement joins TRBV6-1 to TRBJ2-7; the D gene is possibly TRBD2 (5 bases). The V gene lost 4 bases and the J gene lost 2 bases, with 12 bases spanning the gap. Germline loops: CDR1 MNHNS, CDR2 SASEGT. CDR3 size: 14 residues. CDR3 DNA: TGTGCCAGCAGTGTAGCTTGGGGAGCCTACGAGCAGTACTTC. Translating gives CASSVAWGAYEQYF.

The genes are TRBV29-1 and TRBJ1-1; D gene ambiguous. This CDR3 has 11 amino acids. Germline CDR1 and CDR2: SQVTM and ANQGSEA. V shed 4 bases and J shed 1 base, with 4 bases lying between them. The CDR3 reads CSVGPNTEAFF. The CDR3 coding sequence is TGCAGCGTTGGGCCGAACACTGAAGCTTTCTTT. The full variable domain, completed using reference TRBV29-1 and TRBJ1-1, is SAVISQKPSRDICQRGTSLTIQCQVDSQVTMMFWYRQQPGQSLTLIATANQGSEATYESGFVIDKFPISRPNLTFSTLTVSNMSPEDSSIYLCSVGPNTEAFFGQGTRLTVV.

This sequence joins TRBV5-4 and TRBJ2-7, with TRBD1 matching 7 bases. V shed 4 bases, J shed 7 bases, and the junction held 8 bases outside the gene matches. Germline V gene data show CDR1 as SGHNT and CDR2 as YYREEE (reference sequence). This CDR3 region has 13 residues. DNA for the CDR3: TGTGCCAGCAGCCTGGGGACAGACAGAGAGCAGTACTTC. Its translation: CASSLGTDREQYF. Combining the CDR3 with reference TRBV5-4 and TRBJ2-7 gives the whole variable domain ETGVTQSPTHLIKTRGQQVTLRCSSQSGHNTVSWYQQALGQGPQFIFQYYREEENGRGNFPPRFSGLQFPNYSSELNVNALELDDSALYLCASSLGTDREQYFGPGTRLTVT.

The CDR3 spells CASRNLSRQGDNQPQHF. CDR3 DNA: TGCGCCAGCAGAAACCTCTCCCGACAGGGAGACAATCAGCCCCAGCATTTT. The chain employs TRBV10-1 and TRBJ1-5; 7 bases map to TRBD1. In germline, CDR1 is WNHNN, CDR2 SYGVQD (reference sequence). With V trimmed by 6 bases and J by 3 bases, 14 bases remained unmatched. The CDR3 covers 17 residues.

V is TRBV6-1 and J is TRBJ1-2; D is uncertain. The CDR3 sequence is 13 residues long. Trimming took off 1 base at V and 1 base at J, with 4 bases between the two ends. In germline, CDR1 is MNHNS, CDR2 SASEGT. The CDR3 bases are TGTGCCAGCAGTGAAGACAGTAACTATGGCTACACCTTC. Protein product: CASSEDSNYGYTF.

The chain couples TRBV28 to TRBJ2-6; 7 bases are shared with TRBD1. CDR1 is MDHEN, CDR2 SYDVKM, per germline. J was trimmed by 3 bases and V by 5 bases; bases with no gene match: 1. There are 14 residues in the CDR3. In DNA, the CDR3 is TGTGCCAGCAGTACAGGGGATGGGGCCAACGTCCTGACTTTC. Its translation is CASSTGDGANVLTF.

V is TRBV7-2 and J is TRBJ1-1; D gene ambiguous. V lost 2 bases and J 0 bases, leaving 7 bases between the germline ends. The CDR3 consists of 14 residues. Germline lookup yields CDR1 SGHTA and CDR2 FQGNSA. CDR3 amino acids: CASSLLALNTEAFF. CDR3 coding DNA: TGTGCCAGCAGCTTATTAGCGCTGAACACTGAAGCTTTCTTT.

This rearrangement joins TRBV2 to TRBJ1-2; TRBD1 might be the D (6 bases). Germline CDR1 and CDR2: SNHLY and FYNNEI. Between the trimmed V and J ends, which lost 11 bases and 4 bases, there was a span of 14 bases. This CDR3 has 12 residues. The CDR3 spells CAGDQGIYGYTF. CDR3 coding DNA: TGTGCCGGGGACCAGGGGATCTATGGCTACACCTTC.

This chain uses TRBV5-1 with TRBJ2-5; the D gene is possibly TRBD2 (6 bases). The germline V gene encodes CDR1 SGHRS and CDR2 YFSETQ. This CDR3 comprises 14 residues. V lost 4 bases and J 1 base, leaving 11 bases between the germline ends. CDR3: CASSLSGGQETQYF. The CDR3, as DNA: TGCGCCAGCAGCCTTAGCGGAGGCCAAGAGACCCAGTACTTC.

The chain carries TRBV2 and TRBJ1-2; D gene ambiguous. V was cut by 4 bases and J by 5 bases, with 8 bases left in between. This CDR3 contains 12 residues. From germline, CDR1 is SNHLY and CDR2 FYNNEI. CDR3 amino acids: CASSVSEYGYTF. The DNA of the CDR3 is TGTGCCAGCAGTGTCTCGGAGTATGGCTACACCTTC.

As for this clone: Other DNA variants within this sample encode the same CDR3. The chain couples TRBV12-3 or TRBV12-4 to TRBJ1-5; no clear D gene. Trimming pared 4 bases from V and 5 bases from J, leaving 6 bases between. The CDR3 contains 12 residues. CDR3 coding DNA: TGTGCCAGCAGTTCCCTGTATCAGCCCCAGCATTTT. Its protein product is CASSSLYQPQHF.

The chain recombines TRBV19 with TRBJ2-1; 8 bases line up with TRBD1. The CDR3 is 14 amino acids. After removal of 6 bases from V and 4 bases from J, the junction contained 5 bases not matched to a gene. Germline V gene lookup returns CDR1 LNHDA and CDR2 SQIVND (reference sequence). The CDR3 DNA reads TGTGCCAGTAGGGGGGGACAGGCTTACAATGAGCAGTTCTTC. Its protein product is CASRGGQAYNEQFF. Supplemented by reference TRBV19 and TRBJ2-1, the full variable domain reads DGGITQSPKYLFRKEGQNVTLSCEQNLNHDAMYWYRQDPGQGLRLIYYSQIVNDFQKGDIAEGYSVSREKKESFPLTVTSAQKNPTAFYLCASRGGQAYNEQFFGPGTRLTVL.

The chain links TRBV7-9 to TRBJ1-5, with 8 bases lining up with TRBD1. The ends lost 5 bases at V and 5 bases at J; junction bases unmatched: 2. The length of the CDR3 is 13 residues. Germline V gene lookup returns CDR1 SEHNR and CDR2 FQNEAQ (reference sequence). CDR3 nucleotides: TGTGCCAGCAGCCAGACAGGGGATCAGCCCCAGCATTTT. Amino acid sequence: CASSQTGDQPQHF.

The CDR3 protein is CASSIGQFSNQPQHF. The CDR3 DNA reads as TGTGCCAGTAGTATAGGGCAGTTTAGCAATCAGCCCCAGCATTTT. The rearrangement links TRBV19 to TRBJ1-5; D is unclear. This CDR3 is 15 amino acids long. The V and J ends lost 1 base and 0 bases respectively, with 7 bases between them. CDR1 LNHDA and CDR2 SQIVND come from the germline V gene (reference sequence).

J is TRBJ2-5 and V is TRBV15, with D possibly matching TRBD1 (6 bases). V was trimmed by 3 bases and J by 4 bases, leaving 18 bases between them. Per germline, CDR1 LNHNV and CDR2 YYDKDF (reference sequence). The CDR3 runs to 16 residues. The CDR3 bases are TGTGCCACCAGCAGCCTGACAGGACGCACTAGAGAGACCCAGTACTTC. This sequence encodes CATSSLTGRTRETQYF.

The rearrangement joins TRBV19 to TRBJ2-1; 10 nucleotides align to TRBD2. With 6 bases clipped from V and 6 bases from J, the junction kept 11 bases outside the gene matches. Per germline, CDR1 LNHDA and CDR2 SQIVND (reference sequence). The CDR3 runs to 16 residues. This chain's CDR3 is CASRYAASGGSNEQFF. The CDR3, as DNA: TGTGCCAGTAGATATGCGGCTAGCGGGGGTTCCAATGAGCAGTTCTTC.

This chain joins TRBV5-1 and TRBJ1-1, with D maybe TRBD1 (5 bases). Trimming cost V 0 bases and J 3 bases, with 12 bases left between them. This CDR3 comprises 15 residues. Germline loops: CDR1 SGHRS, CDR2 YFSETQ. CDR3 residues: CASSLAGAGDTEAFF. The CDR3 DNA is TGCGCCAGCAGCTTGGCCGGCGCGGGGGACACTGAAGCTTTCTTT.

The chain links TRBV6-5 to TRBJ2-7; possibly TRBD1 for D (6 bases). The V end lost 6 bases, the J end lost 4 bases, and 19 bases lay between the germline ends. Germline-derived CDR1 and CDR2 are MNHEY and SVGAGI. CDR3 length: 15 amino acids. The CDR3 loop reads CASSRYGMGAYEQYF. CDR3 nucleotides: TGTGCCAGCAGCCGATACGGTATGGGGGCTTACGAGCAGTACTTC.

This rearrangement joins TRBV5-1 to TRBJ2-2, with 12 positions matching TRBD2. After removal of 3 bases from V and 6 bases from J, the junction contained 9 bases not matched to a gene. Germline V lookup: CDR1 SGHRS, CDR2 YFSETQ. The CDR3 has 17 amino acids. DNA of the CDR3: TGCGCCAGCAGCTACGACTCCCTAGCGGGGGGGCCCGGGGAGCTGTTTTTT. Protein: CASSYDSLAGGPGELFF.

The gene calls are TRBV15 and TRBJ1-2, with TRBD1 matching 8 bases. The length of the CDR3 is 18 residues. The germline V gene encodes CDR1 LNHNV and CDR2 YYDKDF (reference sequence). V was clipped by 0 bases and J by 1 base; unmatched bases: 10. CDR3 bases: TGTGCCACCAGCAGAGATCGGCAGGGGGCCTTTATTAACTATGGCTACACCTTC. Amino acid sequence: CATSRDRQGAFINYGYTF.

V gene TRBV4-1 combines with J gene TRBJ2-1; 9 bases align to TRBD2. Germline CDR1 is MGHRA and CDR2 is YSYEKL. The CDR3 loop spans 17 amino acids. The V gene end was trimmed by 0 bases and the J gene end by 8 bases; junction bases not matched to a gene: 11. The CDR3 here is CASSQEGYGGGAYEQFF. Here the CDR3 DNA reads TGCGCCAGCAGCCAAGAAGGGTACGGCGGGGGGGCCTATGAGCAGTTCTTC.

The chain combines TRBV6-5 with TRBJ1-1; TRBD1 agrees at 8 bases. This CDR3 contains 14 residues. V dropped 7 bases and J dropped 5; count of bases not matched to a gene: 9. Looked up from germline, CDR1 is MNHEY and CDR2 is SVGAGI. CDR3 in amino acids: CASKTQTGETEAFF. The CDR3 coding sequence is TGTGCCAGCAAAACCCAGACAGGGGAGACTGAAGCTTTCTTT.

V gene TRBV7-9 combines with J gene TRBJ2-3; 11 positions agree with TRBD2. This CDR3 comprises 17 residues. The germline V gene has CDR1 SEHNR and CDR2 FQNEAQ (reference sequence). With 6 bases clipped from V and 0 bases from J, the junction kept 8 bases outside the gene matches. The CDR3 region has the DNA TGTGCCAGCAGACCCCCTAGCGGGAGGTTTAGCACAGATACGCAGTATTTT. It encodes CASRPPSGRFSTDTQYF.

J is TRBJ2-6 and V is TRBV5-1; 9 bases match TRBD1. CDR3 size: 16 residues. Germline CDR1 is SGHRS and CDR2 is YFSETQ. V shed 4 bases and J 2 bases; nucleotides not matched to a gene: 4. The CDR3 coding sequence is TGCGCCAGCAGCGGACAGGGGTACGCTGGGGCCAACGTCCTGACTTTC. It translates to CASSGQGYAGANVLTF.

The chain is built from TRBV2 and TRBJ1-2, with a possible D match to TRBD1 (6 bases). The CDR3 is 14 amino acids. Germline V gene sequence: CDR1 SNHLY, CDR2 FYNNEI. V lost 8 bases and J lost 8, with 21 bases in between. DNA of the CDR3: TGTGCCAGCTCGGTCGTACAGGGAATAGGAGGCTACACCTTC. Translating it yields CASSVVQGIGGYTF.